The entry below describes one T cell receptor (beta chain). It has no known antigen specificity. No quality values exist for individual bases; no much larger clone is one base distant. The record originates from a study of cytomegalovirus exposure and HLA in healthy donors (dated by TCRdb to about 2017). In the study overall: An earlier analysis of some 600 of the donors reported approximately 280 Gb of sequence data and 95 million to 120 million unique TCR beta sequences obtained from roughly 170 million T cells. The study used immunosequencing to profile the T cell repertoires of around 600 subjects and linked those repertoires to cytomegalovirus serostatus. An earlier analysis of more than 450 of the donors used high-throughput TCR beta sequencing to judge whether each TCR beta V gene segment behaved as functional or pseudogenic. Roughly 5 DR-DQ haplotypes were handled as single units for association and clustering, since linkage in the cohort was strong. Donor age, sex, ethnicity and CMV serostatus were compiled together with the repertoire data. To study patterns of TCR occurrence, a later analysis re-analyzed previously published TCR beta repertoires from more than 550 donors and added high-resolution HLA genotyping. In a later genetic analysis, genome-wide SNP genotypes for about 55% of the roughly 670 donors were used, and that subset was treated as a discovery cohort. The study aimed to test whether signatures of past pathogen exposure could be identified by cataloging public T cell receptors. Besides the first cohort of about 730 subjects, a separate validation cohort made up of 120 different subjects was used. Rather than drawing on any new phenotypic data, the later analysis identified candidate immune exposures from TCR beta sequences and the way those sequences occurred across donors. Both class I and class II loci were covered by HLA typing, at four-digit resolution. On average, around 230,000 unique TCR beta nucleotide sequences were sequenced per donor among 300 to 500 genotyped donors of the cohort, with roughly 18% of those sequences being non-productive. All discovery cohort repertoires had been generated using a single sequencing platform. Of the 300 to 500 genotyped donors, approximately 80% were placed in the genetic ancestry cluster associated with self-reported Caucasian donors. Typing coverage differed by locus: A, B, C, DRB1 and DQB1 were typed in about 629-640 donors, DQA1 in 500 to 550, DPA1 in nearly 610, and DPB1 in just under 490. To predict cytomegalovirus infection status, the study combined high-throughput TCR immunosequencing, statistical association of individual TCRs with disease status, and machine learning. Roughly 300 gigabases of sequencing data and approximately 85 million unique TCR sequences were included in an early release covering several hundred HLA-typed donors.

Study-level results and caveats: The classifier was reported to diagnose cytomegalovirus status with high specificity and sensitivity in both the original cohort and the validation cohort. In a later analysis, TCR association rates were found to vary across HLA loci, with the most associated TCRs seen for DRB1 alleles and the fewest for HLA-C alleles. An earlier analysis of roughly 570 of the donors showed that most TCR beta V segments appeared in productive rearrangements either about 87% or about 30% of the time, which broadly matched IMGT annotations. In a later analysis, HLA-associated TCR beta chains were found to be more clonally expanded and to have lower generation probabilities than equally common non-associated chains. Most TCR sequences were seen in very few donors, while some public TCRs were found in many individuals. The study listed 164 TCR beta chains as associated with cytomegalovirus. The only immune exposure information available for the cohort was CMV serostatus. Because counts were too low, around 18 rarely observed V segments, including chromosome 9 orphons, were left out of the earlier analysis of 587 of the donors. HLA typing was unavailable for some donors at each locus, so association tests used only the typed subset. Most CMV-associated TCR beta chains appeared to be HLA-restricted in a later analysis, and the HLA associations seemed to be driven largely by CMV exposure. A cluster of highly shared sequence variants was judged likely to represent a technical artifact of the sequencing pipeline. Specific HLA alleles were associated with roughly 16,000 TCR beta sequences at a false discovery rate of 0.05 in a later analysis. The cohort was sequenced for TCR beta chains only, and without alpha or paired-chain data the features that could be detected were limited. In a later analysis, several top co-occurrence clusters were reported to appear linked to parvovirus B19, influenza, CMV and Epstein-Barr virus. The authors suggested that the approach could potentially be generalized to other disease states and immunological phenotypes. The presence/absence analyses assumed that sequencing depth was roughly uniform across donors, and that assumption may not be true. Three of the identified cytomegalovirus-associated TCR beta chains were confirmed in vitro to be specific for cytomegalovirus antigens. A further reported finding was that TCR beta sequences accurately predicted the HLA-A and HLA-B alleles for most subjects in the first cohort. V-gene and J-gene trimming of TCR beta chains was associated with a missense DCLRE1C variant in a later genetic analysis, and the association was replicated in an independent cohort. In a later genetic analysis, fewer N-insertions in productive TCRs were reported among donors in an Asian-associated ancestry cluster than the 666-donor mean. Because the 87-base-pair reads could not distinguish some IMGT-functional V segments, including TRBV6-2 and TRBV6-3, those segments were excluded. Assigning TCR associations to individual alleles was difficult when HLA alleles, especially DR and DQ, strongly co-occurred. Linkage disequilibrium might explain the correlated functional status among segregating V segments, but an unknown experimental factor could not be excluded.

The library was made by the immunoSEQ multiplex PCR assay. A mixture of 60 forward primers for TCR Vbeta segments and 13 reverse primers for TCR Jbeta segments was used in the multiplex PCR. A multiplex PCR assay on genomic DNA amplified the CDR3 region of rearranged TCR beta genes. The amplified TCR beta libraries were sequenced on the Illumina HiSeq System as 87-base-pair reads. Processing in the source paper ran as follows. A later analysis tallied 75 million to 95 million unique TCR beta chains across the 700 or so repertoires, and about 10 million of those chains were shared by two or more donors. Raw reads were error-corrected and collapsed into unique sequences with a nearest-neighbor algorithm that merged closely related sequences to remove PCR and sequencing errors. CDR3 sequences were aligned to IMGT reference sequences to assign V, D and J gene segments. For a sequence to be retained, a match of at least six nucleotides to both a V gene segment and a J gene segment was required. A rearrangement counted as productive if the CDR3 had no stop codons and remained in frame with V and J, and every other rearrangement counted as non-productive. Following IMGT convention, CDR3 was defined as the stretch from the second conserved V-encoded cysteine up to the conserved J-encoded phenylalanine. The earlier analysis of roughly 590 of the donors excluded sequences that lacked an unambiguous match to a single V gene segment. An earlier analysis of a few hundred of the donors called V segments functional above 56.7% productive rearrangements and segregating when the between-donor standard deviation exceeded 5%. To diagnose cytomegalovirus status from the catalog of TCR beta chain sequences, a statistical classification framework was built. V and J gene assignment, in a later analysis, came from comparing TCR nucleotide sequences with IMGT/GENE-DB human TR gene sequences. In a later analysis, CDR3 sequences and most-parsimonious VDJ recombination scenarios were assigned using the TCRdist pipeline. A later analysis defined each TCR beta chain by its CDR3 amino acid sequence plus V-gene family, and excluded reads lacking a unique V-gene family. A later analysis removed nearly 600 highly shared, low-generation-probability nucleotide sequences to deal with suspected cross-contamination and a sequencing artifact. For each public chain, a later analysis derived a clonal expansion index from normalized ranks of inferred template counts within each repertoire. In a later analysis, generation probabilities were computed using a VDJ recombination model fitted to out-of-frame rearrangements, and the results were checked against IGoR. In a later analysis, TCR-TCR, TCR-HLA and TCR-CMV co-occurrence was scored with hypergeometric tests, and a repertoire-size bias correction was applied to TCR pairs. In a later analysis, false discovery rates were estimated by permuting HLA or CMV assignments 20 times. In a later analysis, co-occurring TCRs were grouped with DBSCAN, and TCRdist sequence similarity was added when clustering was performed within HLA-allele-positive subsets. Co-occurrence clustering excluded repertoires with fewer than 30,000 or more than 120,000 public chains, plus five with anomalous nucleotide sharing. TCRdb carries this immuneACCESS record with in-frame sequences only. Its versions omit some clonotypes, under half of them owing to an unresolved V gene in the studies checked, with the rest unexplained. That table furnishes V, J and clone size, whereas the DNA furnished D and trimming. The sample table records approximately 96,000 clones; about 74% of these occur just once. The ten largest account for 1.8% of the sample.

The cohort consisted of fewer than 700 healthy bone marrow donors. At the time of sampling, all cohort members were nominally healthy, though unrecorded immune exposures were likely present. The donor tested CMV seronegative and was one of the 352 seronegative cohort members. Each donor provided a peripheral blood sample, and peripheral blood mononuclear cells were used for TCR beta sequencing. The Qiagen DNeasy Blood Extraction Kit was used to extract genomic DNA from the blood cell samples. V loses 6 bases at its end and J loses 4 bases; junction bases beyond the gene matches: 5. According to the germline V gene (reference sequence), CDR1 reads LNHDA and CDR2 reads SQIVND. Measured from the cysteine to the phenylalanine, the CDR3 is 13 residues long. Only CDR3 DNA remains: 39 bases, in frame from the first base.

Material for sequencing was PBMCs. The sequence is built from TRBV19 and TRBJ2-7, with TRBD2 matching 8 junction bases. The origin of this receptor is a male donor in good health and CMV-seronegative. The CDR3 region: CASSGRGLYEQYF. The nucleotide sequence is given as TGTGCCAGTAGCGGGAGGGGATTGTACGAGCAGTACTTC.